This T cell receptor (beta chain) derives from a study of cytomegalovirus exposure and HLA in healthy donors. Use of 60 Vbeta and 13 Jbeta primers characterized the PCR. Sequencing used immunoSEQ multiplex PCR; TCRdb keeps in-frame clones, though not all of them. The sample holds over 100,000 clones; 69% are singletons and the top ten take around 5.4%. CDR3 length: 16 amino acids. Germline lookup yields CDR1 SGHTA and CDR2 FQGNSA. The trim removed 1 base at V and 6 bases at J, leaving 4 bases unmatched. The genes are TRBV7-2 and TRBJ2-5; TRBD2 matches 14 bases. Sequenced: PBMCs. The clonotype originates from a woman in her seventies in good health and CMV-seropositive. The CDR3 DNA sequence: TGTGCCAGCAGCTTAGGACTAGCGGGGGGGCAAAAGACCCAGTACTTC. It specifies CASSLGLAGGQKTQYF.